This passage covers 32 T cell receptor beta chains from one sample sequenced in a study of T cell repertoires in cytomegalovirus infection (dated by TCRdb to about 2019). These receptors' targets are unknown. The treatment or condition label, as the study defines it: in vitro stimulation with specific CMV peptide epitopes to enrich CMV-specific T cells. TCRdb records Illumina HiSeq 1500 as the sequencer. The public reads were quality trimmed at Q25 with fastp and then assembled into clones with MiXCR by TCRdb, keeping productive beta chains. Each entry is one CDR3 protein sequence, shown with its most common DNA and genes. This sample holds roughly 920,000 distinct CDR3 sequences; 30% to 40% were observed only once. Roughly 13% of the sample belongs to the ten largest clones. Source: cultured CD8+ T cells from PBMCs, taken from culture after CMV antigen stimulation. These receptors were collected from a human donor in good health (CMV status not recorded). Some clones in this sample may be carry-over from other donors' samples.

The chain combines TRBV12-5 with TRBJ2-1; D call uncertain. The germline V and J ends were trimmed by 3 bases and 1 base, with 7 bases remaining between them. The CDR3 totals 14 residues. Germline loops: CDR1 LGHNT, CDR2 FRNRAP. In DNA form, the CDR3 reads TGTGCTAGTGGTTTCCGACGGTCCTACAATGAGCAGTTCTTC. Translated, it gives CASGFRRSYNEQFF. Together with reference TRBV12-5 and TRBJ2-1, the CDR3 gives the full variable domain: DARVTQTPRHKVTEMGQEVTMRCQPILGHNTVFWYRQTMMQGLELLAYFRNRAPLDDSGMPKDRFSAEMPDATLATLKIQPSEPRDSAVYFCASGFRRSYNEQFFGPGTRLTVL.

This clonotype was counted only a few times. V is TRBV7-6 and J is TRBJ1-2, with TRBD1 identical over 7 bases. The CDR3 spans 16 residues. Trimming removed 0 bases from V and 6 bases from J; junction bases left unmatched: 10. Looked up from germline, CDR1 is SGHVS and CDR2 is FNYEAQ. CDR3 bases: TGTGCCAGCAGCTTAGCAATGCGATCCGACAGGGATGGCTACACCTTC. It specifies CASSLAMRSDRDGYTF.

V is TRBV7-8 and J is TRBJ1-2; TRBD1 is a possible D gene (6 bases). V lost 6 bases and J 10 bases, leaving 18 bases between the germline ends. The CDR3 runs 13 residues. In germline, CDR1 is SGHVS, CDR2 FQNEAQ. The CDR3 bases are TGTGCCAGCAGTCCCTCAGGGGAGGTCGACTACACCTTC. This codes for CASSPSGEVDYTF.

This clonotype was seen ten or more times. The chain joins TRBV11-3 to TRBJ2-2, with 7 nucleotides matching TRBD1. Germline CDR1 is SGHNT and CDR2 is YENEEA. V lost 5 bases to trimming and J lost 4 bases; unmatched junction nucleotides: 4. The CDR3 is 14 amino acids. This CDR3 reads CASSPGQLTGELFF. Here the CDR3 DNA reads TGTGCCAGCAGCCCGGGACAGCTCACCGGGGAGCTGTTTTTT.

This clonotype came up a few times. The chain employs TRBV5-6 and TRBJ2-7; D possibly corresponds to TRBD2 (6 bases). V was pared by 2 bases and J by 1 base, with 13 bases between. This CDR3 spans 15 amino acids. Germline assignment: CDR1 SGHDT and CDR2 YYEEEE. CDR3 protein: CASSFVAGKSYEQYF. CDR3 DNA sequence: TGTGCCAGCAGCTTCGTGGCGGGGAAATCCTACGAGCAGTACTTC.

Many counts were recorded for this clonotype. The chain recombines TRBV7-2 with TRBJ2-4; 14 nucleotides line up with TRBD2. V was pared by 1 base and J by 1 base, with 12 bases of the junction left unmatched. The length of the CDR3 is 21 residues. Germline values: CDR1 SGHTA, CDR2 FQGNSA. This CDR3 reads CASSLGRTSGGLLPAKNIQYF. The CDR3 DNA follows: TGTGCCAGCAGCTTAGGACGGACTAGCGGGGGGCTCCTACCGGCCAAAAACATTCAGTACTTC.

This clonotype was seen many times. This CDR3 reads CASSKPTGGRETQYF. The CDR3 coding sequence is TGTGCCAGCAGCAAGCCGACAGGGGGTCGGGAGACCCAGTACTTC. This rearrangement joins TRBV7-6 to TRBJ2-5, with TRBD1 matching over 9 bases. CDR1 and CDR2 from the germline V gene are SGHVS and FNYEAQ. The CDR3 extends over 15 amino acids. After removal of 5 bases from V and 5 bases from J, the junction contained 9 bases not matched to a gene.

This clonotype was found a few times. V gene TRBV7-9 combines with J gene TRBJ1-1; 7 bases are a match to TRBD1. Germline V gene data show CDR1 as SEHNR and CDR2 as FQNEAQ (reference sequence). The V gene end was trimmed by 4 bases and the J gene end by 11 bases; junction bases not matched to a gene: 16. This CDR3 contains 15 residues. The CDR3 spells CASSSPSGTETAAFF. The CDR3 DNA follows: TGTGCCAGCAGCTCGCCATCCGGGACAGAAACTGCTGCTTTCTTT.

CDR3 region: CASSPTGGTHEQYV. CDR3 sequence (DNA): TGTGCCAGCAGCCCGACAGGGGGTACCCACGAGCAGTACGTC. The chain employs TRBV28 and TRBJ2-7, with 9 bases identical to TRBD1. This CDR3 has 14 amino acids. The V and J ends lost 6 bases and 5 bases, in that order; junction bases with no gene match: 8. Germline CDR1 MDHEN, CDR2 SYDVKM.

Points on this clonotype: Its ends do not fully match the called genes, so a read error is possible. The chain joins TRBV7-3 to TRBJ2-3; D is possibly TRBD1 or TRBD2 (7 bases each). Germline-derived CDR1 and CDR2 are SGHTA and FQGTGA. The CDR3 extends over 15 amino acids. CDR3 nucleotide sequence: TGTGCCAGCAGCCCAAGTGTGGGGGGGACAGTGAACGGTTCCTTT. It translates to CASSPSVGGTVNGSF.

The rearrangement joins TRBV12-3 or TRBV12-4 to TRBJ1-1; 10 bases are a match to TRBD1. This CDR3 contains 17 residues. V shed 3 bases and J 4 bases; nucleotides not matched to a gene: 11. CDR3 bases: TGTGCCAGCAGTTTCTTGACTCCGGGACAGGGGACCACTGAAGCTTTCTTT. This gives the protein CASSFLTPGQGTTEAFF.

The CDR3 loop is CASSLGPRDRLYNEQFF. The CDR3 coding sequence is TGTGCCAGCAGTTTGGGGCCCCGGGACAGGCTCTACAATGAGCAGTTCTTC. V and J are TRBV27 and TRBJ2-1, with 8 bases matching TRBD1. CDR1 is MNHEY and CDR2 is SMNVEV in the germline V gene (reference sequence). Unmatched junction bases numbered 10, after V lost 3 bases and J lost 3 bases. This CDR3 is 17 amino acids long.

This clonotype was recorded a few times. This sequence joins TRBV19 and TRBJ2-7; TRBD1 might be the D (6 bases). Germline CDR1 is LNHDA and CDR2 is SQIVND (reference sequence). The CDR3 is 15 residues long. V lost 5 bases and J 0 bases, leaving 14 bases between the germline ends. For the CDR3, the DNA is TGTGCCAGTAGTTTAATCCGGGACATCTCCTACGAGCAGTACTTC. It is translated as CASSLIRDISYEQYF.

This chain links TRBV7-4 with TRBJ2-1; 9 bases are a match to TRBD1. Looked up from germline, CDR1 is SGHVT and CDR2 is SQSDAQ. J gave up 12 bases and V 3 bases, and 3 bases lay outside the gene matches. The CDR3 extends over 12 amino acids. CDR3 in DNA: TGTGCCAGCAGCTTTGACAGGGGGGTGCAGTTCTTC. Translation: CASSFDRGVQFF. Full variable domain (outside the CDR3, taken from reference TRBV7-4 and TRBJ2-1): GAGVSQSPRYKVAKRGRDVALRCDSISGHVTLYWYRQTLGQGSEVLTYSQSDAQRDKSGRPSGRFSAERPERSVSTLKIQRTEQGDSAVYLCASSFDRGVQFFGPGTRLTVL.

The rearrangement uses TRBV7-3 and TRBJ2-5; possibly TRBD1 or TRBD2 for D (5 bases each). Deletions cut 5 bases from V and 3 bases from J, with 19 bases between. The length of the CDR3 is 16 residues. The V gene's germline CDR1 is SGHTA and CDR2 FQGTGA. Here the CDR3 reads CASSQDRDPWEETQYF. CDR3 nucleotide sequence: TGTGCCAGCAGCCAAGACCGGGACCCGTGGGAAGAGACCCAGTACTTC.

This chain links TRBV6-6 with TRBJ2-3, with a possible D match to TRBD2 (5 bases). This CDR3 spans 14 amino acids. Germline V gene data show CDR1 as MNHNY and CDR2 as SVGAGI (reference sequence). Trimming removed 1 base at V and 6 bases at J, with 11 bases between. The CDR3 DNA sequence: TGTGCCAGCAGTTACTTCCGGACTGCCGATACGCAGTATTTT. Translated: CASSYFRTADTQYF.

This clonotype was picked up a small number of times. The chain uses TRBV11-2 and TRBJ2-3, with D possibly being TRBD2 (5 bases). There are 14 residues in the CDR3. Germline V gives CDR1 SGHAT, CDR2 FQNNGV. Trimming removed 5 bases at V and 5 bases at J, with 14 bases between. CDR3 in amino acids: CASSPDLGGDTQYF. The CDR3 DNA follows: TGTGCCAGCAGCCCGGACCTAGGAGGAGATACGCAGTATTTT. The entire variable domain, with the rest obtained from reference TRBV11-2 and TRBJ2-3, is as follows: EAGVAQSPRYKIIEKRQSVAFWCNPISGHATLYWYQQILGQGPKLLIQFQNNGVVDDSQLPKDRFSAERLKGVDSTLKIQPAKLEDSAVYLCASSPDLGGDTQYFGPGTRLTVL.

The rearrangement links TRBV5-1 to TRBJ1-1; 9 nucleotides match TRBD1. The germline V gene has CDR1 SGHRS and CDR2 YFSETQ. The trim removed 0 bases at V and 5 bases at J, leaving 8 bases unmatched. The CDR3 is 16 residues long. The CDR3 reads CASSLGDRGLWTEAFF. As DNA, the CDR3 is TGCGCCAGCAGCTTGGGAGACAGGGGGTTGTGGACTGAAGCTTTCTTT.

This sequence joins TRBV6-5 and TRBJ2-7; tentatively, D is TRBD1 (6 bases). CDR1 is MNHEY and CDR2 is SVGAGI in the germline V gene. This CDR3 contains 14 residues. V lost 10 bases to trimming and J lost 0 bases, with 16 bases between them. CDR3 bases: TGTGCCAACAGCCTAGGACAGCTCTCCTACGAGCAGTACTTC. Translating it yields CANSLGQLSYEQYF.

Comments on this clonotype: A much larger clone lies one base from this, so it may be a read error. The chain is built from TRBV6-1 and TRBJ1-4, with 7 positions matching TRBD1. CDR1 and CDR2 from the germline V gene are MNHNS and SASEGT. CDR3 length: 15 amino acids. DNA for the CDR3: TGTGCCAACAGTCTTCAGCTGACAGGGACTGAAAAACTGTTTTTT. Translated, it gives CANSLQLTGTEKLFF.

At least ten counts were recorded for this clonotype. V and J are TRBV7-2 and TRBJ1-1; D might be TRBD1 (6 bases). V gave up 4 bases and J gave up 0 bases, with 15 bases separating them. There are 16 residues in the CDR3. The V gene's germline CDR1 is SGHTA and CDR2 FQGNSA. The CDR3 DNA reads TGTGCCAGCAGCTCCCTAGGGGGGGCTGTGAACACTGAAGCTTTCTTT. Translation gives CASSSLGGAVNTEAFF.

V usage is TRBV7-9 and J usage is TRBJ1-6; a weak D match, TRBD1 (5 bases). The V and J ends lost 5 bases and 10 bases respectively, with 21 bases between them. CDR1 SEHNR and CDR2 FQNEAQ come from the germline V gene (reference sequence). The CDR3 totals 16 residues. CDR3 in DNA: TGTGCCAGCAGCCCCTTAGGGGCAGGGAGTAGGTCACCCCTCCACTTT. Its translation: CASSPLGAGSRSPLHF.

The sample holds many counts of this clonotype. DNA of the CDR3: TGTGCCAGCAGCTTAGCGCTAAGTGGGAACACTGAAGCTTTCTTT. It specifies CASSLALSGNTEAFF. This chain connects TRBV7-2 to TRBJ1-1; D remains ambiguous. V was trimmed by 0 bases and J by 1 base, leaving 9 bases between them. The CDR3 has 15 amino acids. Germline CDR1 and CDR2: SGHTA and FQGNSA.

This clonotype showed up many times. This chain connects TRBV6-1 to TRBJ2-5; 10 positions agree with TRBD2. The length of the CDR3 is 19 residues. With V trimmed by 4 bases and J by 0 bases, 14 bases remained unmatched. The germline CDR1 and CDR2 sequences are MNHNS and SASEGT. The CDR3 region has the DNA TGTGCCAGCAGTGCCATCGTCGGTCTAGCGGGGGTGTACCAAGAGACCCAGTACTTC. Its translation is CASSAIVGLAGVYQETQYF.

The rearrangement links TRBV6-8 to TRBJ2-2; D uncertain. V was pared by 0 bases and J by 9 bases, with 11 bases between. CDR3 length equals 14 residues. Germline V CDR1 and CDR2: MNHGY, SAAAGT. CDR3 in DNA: TGTGCCAGCAGTTACTCGACCGGCCCCCGGGAGCTGTTTTTT. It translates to CASSYSTGPRELFF.

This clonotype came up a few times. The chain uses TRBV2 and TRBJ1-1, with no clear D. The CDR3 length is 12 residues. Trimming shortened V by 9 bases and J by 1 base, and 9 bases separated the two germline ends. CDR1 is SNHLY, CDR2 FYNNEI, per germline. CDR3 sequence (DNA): TGTGCCAGTCAGAGGCAGAACACTGAAGCTTTCTTT. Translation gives CASQRQNTEAFF.

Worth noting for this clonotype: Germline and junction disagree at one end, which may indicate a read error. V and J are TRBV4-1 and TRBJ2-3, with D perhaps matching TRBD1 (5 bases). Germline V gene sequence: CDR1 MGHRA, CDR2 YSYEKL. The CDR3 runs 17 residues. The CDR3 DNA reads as TGCGCCAACAGCCAAGATAGGGGAAATTGGGAAACAGATACGCAGTATTTT. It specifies CANSQDRGNWETDTQYF.

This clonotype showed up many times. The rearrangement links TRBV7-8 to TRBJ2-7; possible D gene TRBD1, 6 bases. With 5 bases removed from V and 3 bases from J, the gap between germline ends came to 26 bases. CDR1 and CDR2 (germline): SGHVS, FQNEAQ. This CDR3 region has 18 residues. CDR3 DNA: TGTGCCAGCAGCCACGTTCCCTTTTTATCGGGACAACTCTACGAGCAGTACGTC. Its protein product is CASSHVPFLSGQLYEQYV.

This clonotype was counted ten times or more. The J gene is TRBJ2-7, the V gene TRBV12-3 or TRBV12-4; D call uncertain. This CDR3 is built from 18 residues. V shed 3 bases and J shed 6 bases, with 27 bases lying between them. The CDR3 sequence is CASSFSVPGHPNKTEQYV. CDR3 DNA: TGTGCCAGCAGTTTTAGTGTTCCGGGCCATCCCAATAAAACCGAGCAGTACGTC.

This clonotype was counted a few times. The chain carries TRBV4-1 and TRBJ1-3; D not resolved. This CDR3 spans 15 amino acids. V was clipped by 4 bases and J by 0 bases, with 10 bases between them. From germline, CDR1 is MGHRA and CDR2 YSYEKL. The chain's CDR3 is CASSPAASSGNTIYF. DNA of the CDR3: TGCGCCAGCAGCCCAGCGGCGAGCTCTGGAAACACCATATATTTT.

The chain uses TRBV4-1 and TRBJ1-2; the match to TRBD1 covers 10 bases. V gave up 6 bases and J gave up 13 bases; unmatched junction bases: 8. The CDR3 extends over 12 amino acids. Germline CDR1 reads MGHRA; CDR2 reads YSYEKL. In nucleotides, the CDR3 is TGCGCCAGCAGGTCCGGGACAGGGGTTCTCACCTTC. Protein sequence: CASRSGTGVLTF.

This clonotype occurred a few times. DNA for the CDR3: TGTGCCAGTTGGACAGGGATTAATGGCTACACCTTC. It translates to CASWTGINGYTF. V usage is TRBV27 and J usage is TRBJ1-2, with 8 bases identical to TRBD1. Losses at the gene ends were 9 bases for V and 6 bases for J; bases not matched to a gene: 6. Germline CDR1 is MNHEY and CDR2 is SMNVEV (reference sequence). The CDR3 totals 12 residues.